This entry lists 5 T cell receptor beta chains sequenced from one sample in a study of long-term antiretroviral therapy in people with HIV. Survey-level resolution applied to immunoSEQ assay v3.0. Assay: immunoSEQ multiplex PCR; the TCRdb copy retains only in-frame clones and omits some. The repertoire consists of roughly 30,000 clones, with 90% to 95% occurring once and the leading ten covering 8%. The sample consisted of unsorted PBMCs, taken 6 to 6.5 years after starting antiretroviral therapy. These receptors came from a man younger than 45 with HIV.

This sequence joins TRBV11-2 and TRBJ1-1; 8 bases are a match to TRBD1. The CDR3 runs 15 residues. The trim removed 6 bases at V and 3 bases at J, leaving 9 bases unmatched. From germline, CDR1 is SGHAT and CDR2 FQNNGV. CDR3 DNA: TGTGCCAGCAGTCGAGCAGGGGGCAAGGACACTGAAGCTTTCTTT. This codes for CASSRAGGKDTEAFF.

V is TRBV28 and J is TRBJ1-5; 9 nucleotides align to TRBD1. Germline CDR1 MDHEN, CDR2 SYDVKM. CDR3 length equals 16 residues. With 3 bases clipped from V and 4 bases from J, the junction kept 7 bases outside the gene matches. The CDR3 sequence: CASSLGQGMWNQPQHF. As DNA, the CDR3 is TGTGCCAGCAGTTTGGGACAGGGTATGTGGAATCAGCCCCAGCATTTT.

This rearrangement joins TRBV9 to TRBJ1-6; a weak D match, TRBD1 (5 bases). The length of the CDR3 is 13 residues. Trimming shortened V by 3 bases and J by 7 bases, and 8 bases separated the two germline ends. Germline loops: CDR1 SGDLS, CDR2 YYNGEE. CDR3 DNA sequence: TGTGCCAGCAGCGAGGGGCAGAATTCACCCCTCCACTTT. Protein: CASSEGQNSPLHF.

The chain couples TRBV5-6 to TRBJ2-4, with TRBD2 matching over 10 bases. Germline values: CDR1 SGHDT, CDR2 YYEEEE. CDR3 length: 18 amino acids. V was pared by 4 bases and J by 0 bases, with 10 bases of the junction left unmatched. CDR3 in amino acids: CASSAGLAPELAKNIQYF. For the CDR3, the DNA is TGTGCCAGCAGCGCGGGACTAGCGCCCGAACTAGCCAAAAACATTCAGTACTTC.

Concerning this clone: Germline is not matched at one junction end, which may reflect a read error. V and J are TRBV7-7 and TRBJ2-1; D perhaps matches TRBD1 (5 bases). The CDR3 consists of 15 residues. From germline, CDR1 is SSHAT and CDR2 FNYEAQ (reference sequence). CDR3 sequence (DNA): TGTGCTAGCAGCCCCCTGACAGACCCCTACAATGAGCAGTTCTTC. This codes for CASSPLTDPYNEQFF.